A single sample is the source of the 20 T cell receptor beta chains below, sequenced in a study of early T cells in non-severe SARS-CoV-2 infection. Each CDR3 protein gets one entry after TCRdb re-called the 5' RACE reads with MiXCR. The table records under 50,000 distinct CDR3 sequences, 3.5% to 4.5% of them present only once. Sequences were obtained from whole blood. The receptor set was obtained from an adult who was a healthcare worker with PCR-confirmed SARS-CoV-2 infection or an uninfected control (not recorded which).

This chain uses TRBV5-1 with TRBJ2-7, with a tentative D call TRBD1 (5 bases). Trimming cost V 0 bases and J 4 bases, with 11 bases left between them. Germline values: CDR1 SGHRS, CDR2 YFSETQ. The CDR3 spans 14 residues. DNA for the CDR3: TGCGCCAGCAGCTTGGTGTCAGGGTTATACGAGCAGTACTTC. Its translation: CASSLVSGLYEQYF.

The J gene is TRBJ2-4, the V gene TRBV14, with a tentative D call TRBD2 (6 bases). The germline CDR1 and CDR2 sequences are SGHDN and FVKESK. Trimming stripped 0 bases from V and 0 bases from J, with 12 bases between. CDR3 length: 17 residues. The DNA of the CDR3 is TGTGCCAGCAGCCAAGATGGGACTCCTTTAGCCAAAAACATTCAGTACTTC. It is translated as CASSQDGTPLAKNIQYF. The whole variable domain, remainder taken from reference TRBV14 and TRBJ2-4, is EAGVTQFPSHSVIEKGQTVTLRCDPISGHDNLYWYRRVMGKEIKFLLHFVKESKQDESGMPNNRFLAERTGGTYSTLKVQPAELEDSGVYFCASSQDGTPLAKNIQYFGAGTRLSVL.

This clonotype was counted at least ten times. The chain joins TRBV2 to TRBJ2-7; D uncertain. There are 12 residues in the CDR3. V gave up 2 bases and J gave up 6 bases, with 8 bases separating them. CDR1 SNHLY and CDR2 FYNNEI come from the germline V gene. Here the CDR3 DNA reads TGTGCCAGCAGTGAATTTAGTCTCGAGCAGTACTTC. Translating it yields CASSEFSLEQYF.

The chain has TRBV6-2 or TRBV6-3 and TRBJ1-1; TRBD1 is a possible D gene (5 bases). V gave up 6 bases and J gave up 2 bases, with 13 bases separating them. The CDR3 runs 14 residues. Germline CDR1 and CDR2: MNHEY and SVGEGT. The CDR3 reads CASRSGTINTEAFF. CDR3 DNA sequence: TGTGCCAGCAGATCCGGGACCATTAACACTGAAGCTTTCTTT.

Ten or more counts support this clonotype. The rearrangement uses TRBV6-1 and TRBJ1-1; tentative D call: TRBD1 (5 bases). The CDR3 has 15 residues. V dropped 1 base and J dropped 4 bases, with 13 bases sitting between them. Germline V gene data show CDR1 as MNHNS and CDR2 as SASEGT. The DNA for the CDR3 is TGTGCCAGCAGTGAAGTGGGGGGTGCCGGCACTGAAGCTTTCTTT. It translates to CASSEVGGAGTEAFF.

The DNA for the CDR3 is TGTGCCAGCAACAAACTCCCGGGGCAGGCCCTTAACTATGGCTACACCTTC. Encoded protein: CASNKLPGQALNYGYTF. V and J are TRBV11-2 and TRBJ1-2, with D possibly TRBD1 on 5 matching bases. There are 17 residues in the CDR3. The germline V and J ends were trimmed by 7 bases and 1 base, with 22 bases remaining between them. Germline values: CDR1 SGHAT, CDR2 FQNNGV. Drawing the rest from reference TRBV11-2 and TRBJ1-2, the complete variable domain is EAGVAQSPRYKIIEKRQSVAFWCNPISGHATLYWYQQILGQGPKLLIQFQNNGVVDDSQLPKDRFSAERLKGVDSTLKIQPAKLEDSAVYLCASNKLPGQALNYGYTFGSGTRLTVV.

The chain has TRBV20-1 and TRBJ2-3; maybe TRBD1 (6 bases). With 2 bases removed from V and 0 bases from J, the gap between germline ends came to 9 bases. This CDR3 comprises 14 residues. Germline V lookup: CDR1 DFQATT, CDR2 SNEGSKA (reference sequence). CDR3 amino acids: CSARTQGSTDTQYF. DNA for the CDR3: TGCAGTGCTAGAACACAGGGTAGCACAGATACGCAGTATTTT.

Many counts were recorded for this clonotype. The V gene is TRBV5-1, the J gene TRBJ2-7; D is uncertain. The CDR3 consists of 15 residues. The V gene lost 0 bases and the J gene lost 5 bases, with 15 bases spanning the gap. Germline assignment: CDR1 SGHRS and CDR2 YFSETQ. The CDR3 region is CASSLAIGPKHEQYF. The CDR3 nucleotides are TGCGCCAGCAGCTTGGCCATCGGCCCCAAGCACGAGCAGTACTTC.

This clonotype was counted at least ten times. This chain joins TRBV10-3 and TRBJ2-1; TRBD2 aligns across 10 bases. With V trimmed by 2 bases and J by 5 bases, 9 bases remained unmatched. Germline CDR1 is ENHRY and CDR2 is SYGVKD. The CDR3 extends over 17 amino acids. The CDR3 DNA follows: TGTGCCATCAGTGAGAATCGCGCTAGCGGGAGAGACAATGAGCAGTTCTTC. It translates to CAISENRASGRDNEQFF.

This clonotype showed up many times. V gene TRBV6-1 combines with J gene TRBJ2-4, with 7 bases lining up with TRBD2. V gave up 7 bases and J gave up 1 base; unmatched junction bases: 4. Germline values: CDR1 MNHNS, CDR2 SASEGT. The CDR3 is 14 residues long. The CDR3 sequence: CASNAGGAKNIQYF. In DNA form, the CDR3 reads TGTGCCAGCAACGCCGGGGGGGCCAAAAACATTCAGTACTTC.

There are many counts of this clonotype. The chain couples TRBV11-2 to TRBJ2-2, with TRBD2 identical over 8 bases. Germline CDR1 SGHAT, CDR2 FQNNGV. The CDR3 is 15 residues long. V shed 5 bases, J shed 4 bases, and the junction held 6 bases outside the gene matches. The CDR3 sequence: CASSRGAGVTGELFF. The CDR3 nucleotides read TGTGCCAGCAGCCGAGGAGCGGGAGTCACCGGGGAGCTGTTTTTT.

This chain uses TRBV20-1 with TRBJ2-7; 11 bases fit TRBD2. The CDR3 is made up of 15 amino acids. With 5 bases clipped from V and 4 bases from J, the junction kept 10 bases outside the gene matches. Germline values: CDR1 DFQATT, CDR2 SNEGSKA (reference sequence). This CDR3 reads CSAPGGPSGRYEQYF. The CDR3 DNA reads TGCAGTGCTCCGGGGGGGCCTAGCGGGAGGTACGAGCAGTACTTC.

The CDR3 here is CASTETGTSTDTQYF. CDR3 nucleotide sequence: TGTGCCAGCACCGAAACAGGGACTAGCACAGATACGCAGTATTTT. The chain has TRBV6-4 and TRBJ2-3; either TRBD1 or TRBD2 may supply D (6 bases each). The CDR3 contains 15 residues. With 7 bases removed from V and 0 bases from J, the gap between germline ends came to 14 bases. CDR1 is MRHNA and CDR2 is SNTAGT in the germline V gene.

With respect to this clonotype: A clone one base away is much larger, so this may be a read error. This chain links TRBV20-1 with TRBJ2-7; 11 bases agree with TRBD2. The CDR3 totals 15 residues. The J segment lost 9 bases and the V segment lost 3 bases, leaving 13 bases of the junction unmatched. Per germline, CDR1 DFQATT and CDR2 SNEGSKA (reference sequence). The CDR3 protein is CSASISGRAFNGQYF. The DNA for the CDR3 is TGCAGTGCTAGTATTAGCGGGAGGGCCTTTAATGGGCAGTACTTC.

This clonotype turned up a few times. CDR3 protein: CASSLGTRGDTQYF. CDR3 sequence (DNA): TGCGCCAGCAGCTTGGGCACCAGGGGAGATACGCAGTATTTT. The chain carries TRBV5-1 and TRBJ2-3, with D possibly TRBD1 on 6 matching bases. CDR1 is SGHRS, CDR2 YFSETQ, per germline. Trimming cost V 0 bases and J 5 bases, with 10 bases left between them. CDR3 length: 14 residues.

This clonotype was detected ten times or more. This chain joins TRBV6-5 and TRBJ1-6; no firm D call. Trimming removed 3 bases from V and 9 bases from J, with 6 bases in between. The CDR3 contains 12 residues. The germline V gene has CDR1 MNHEY and CDR2 SVGAGI. CDR3 region: CASSYFSSPLHF. CDR3 bases: TGTGCCAGCAGTTATTTTAGTTCACCCCTCCACTTT.

This clonotype was counted ten times or more. The rearrangement uses TRBV19 and TRBJ2-7, with 10 bases lining up with TRBD1. The CDR3 consists of 15 residues. V dropped 3 bases and J dropped 2; count of bases not matched to a gene: 4. CDR1 LNHDA and CDR2 SQIVND come from the germline V gene (reference sequence). For the CDR3, the DNA is TGTGCCAGTAGTATGACCGGGACAGGGGCCTACGAGCAGTACTTC. Protein product: CASSMTGTGAYEQYF.

This clonotype appeared many times. This rearrangement joins TRBV5-1 to TRBJ1-5, with unresolved D. The CDR3 totals 14 residues. The V gene lost 2 bases and the J gene lost 3 bases, with 9 bases spanning the gap. Germline assignment: CDR1 SGHRS and CDR2 YFSETQ. The CDR3 DNA sequence: TGCGCCAGCAGCTTAGGTGGCACCAATCAGCCCCAGCATTTT. The encoded protein is CASSLGGTNQPQHF.

This clonotype was recorded at least ten times. The chain carries TRBV19 and TRBJ2-6; D gene ambiguous. The germline gives CDR1 LNHDA, CDR2 SQIVND (reference sequence). Between the trimmed V and J ends, which lost 5 bases and 0 bases, there was a span of 11 bases. The CDR3 extends over 16 amino acids. DNA of the CDR3: TGTGCCAGTAGTGGTGGACGAAGCTCTGGGGCCAACGTCCTGACTTTC. This translates into CASSGGRSSGANVLTF.

This clonotype was recorded a few times. The rearrangement uses TRBV18 and TRBJ2-7, with D possibly being TRBD1 or TRBD2 (5 bases each). Germline assignment: CDR1 KGHSH and CDR2 LQKENI. V was pared by 2 bases and J by 2 bases, with 13 bases between. The CDR3 has 15 amino acids. The CDR3 is CASSPIRDRAYEQYF. CDR3 sequence (DNA): TGTGCCAGCTCACCAATAAGGGACCGAGCCTACGAGCAGTACTTC.